The sequence of this TCR beta chain was determined in a study of siplizumab effects on memory and regulatory T cells (dated by TCRdb to the late 2010s). As for the study more broadly: The effect of the anti-CD2 antibody siplizumab on alloreactive T-cell subsets was examined in allogeneic mixed lymphocyte reactions constructed from human PBMCs.

The cysteine opens and the phenylalanine closes a CDR3 of 15 amino acids. The entry retains the CDR3 DNA only, 45 bases that are in frame from base 1. Per the germline V gene, SGHRS is the CDR1 and YFSETQ is the CDR2. V and J are trimmed by 0 bases and 4 bases, and the gene matches miss 4 bases of the junction. The study at large found these results: Siplizumab significantly reduced the cumulative frequency of alloreactive sequences traceable to unstimulated CD4+ memory T cells. Whether proliferating Tregs from siplizumab cultures were suppressive was not functionally confirmed. For roughly 80-95% of proliferating CD4+ or CD8+ clones, no naive or memory phenotype could be assigned. Compared with memory T cells, unstimulated naive T cells appeared more diverse, and naive cells seemed to make a substantial contribution to the alloresponse. Sequences below about 10^-5 frequency were poorly captured, so only a minor fraction of alloreactive clones could be mapped to unstimulated subsets. Of the alloreactive CD4+ clones that could be mapped, the Treg-derived share averaged around 70% with siplizumab compared with roughly 27% in control reactions.

Library prep was done by the immunoSEQ multiplex PCR assay. About 9.9 x 10^4 TCR templates per sample were assayed by the deep sequencing platform. Genomic DNA extracted from sorted T cells was the material used for TCRbeta CDR3 sequencing. Processing in the source paper ran as follows. The R programming language was used for the clonal analysis of the TCRbeta CDR3 data. Unstimulated samples were compared with post-reaction CFSE-low samples to define alloreactive CD4+ and CD8+ clones. Alloreactive CD4+ clones were assigned to regulatory or non-regulatory origin by matching sequences to sorted unstimulated Treg and non-Treg repertoires. TCRdb took this table from immuneACCESS and kept in-frame rearrangements with V and J called. Such tables lack part of the clones; where checked against another copy, unresolved V genes explain under half of the gap, and the rest is unexplained. From that table come the V and J calls and clone size; the DNA was used to work out D and trimming. The sample contains more than 85,000 clones, around 94% of them found a single time. The ten largest clones add up to roughly 0.62% of the sample.

Sorted unstimulated T cells and proliferating T cells recovered from mixed lymphocyte reactions were subjected to TCRbeta CDR3 sequencing. Fresh whole blood from about 10 HLA-typed healthy donors served as the source for isolating PBMCs. To map where alloreactive clones came from, CD4+ regulatory T cells in the unstimulated state were FACS-sorted. This clone turned up a few times. What antigen it recognizes has not been identified. The input lacks base qualities; no much larger clone sits a single base away. This receptor was taken from a human donor in good health. The sequence joins TRBV5-1 to TRBJ1-3, with 7 central nucleotides matching TRBD1. Specimen: Tregs sorted from blood. Here the CDR3 is given as CASSLGTGPGNTIYF. In nucleotide form, the sequence is TGCGCCAGCAGCTTGGGGACAGGTCCAGGAAACACCATATATTTT.